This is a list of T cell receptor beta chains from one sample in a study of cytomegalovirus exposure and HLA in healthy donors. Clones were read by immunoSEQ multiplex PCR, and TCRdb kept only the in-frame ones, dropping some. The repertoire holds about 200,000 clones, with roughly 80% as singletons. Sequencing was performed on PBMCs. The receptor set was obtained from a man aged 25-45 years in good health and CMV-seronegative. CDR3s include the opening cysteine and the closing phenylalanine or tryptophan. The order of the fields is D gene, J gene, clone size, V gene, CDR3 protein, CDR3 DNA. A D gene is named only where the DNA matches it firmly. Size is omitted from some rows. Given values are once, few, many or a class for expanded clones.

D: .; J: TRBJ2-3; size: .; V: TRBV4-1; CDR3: CASSQDWRGADTQYF; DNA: TGCGCCAGCAGCCAAGATTGGCGCGGGGCAGATACGCAGTATTTT
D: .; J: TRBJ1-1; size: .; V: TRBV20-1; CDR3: CSATGDTEAFF; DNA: TGCAGTGCTACCGGGGACACTGAAGCTTTCTTT
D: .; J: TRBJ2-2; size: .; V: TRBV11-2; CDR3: CASPGGVGTGELFF; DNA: TGTGCCTCTCCCGGGGGAGTGGGCACCGGGGAGCTGTTTTTT
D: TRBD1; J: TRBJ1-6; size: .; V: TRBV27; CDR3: CASSLGYLGTGNPPLHF; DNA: TGTGCCAGCAGTTTGGGTTACTTGGGGACAGGCAATCCCCCCCTCCACTTT
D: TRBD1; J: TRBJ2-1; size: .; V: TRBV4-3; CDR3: CASSRHRDRTYNEQFF; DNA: TGCGCCAGCAGCCGGCACCGGGACAGAACTTACAATGAGCAGTTCTTC
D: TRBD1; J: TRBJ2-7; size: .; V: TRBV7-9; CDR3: CASSLGGREQYF; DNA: TGTGCCAGCAGCCTAGGGGGCAGAGAGCAGTACTTC
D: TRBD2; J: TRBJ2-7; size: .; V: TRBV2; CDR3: CATPLLAGKPYEQYF; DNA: TGTGCCACCCCCCTTCTAGCGGGGAAACCCTACGAGCAGTACTTC
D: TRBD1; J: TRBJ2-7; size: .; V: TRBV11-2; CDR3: CASSYGTGYPYEQYF; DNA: TGTGCCAGCAGTTACGGGACAGGTTACCCCTACGAGCAGTACTTC
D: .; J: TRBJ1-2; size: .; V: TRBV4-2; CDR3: CASSQGTATNYGYTF; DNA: TGTGCCAGCAGCCAAGGGACAGCGACTAACTATGGCTACACCTTC
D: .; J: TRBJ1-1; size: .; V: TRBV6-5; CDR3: CASSFERVGTEAFF; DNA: TGTGCCAGCAGTTTTGAGAGGGTGGGCACTGAAGCTTTCTTT
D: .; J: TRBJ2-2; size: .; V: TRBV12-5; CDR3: CASGGMTGELFF; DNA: TGTGCTAGTGGGGGCATGACCGGGGAGCTGTTTTTT
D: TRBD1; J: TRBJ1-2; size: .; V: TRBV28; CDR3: CATQTGGTYGYTF; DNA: TGTGCCACCCAGACAGGGGGCACCTATGGCTACACCTTC
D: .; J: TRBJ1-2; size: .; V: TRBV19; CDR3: CASRFSLDGYTF; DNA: TGTGCCAGTCGTTTCTCCTTAGATGGCTACACCTTC
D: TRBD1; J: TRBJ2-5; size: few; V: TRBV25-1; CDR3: CAKQRQGETQYF; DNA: TGTGCCAAGCAGAGACAGGGAGAGACCCAGTACTTC
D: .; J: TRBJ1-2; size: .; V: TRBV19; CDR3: CASSRDGMYGYTF; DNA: TGTGCCAGTAGCCGAGACGGGATGTATGGCTACACCTTC
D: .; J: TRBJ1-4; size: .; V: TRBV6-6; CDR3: CASRLNRSNEKLFF; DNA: TGTGCCAGCAGGCTCAACAGATCTAATGAAAAACTGTTTTTT
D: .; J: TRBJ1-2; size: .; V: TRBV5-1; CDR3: CASSLGRGDYGYTF; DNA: TGCGCCAGCAGCTTGGGCAGGGGTGACTATGGCTACACCTTC
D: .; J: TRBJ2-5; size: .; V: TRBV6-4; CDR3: CLTGWAPETQYF; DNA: TGTTTAACCGGATGGGCGCCAGAGACCCAGTACTTC
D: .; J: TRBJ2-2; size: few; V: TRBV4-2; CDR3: CASSPGDWGAANTGELFF; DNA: TGTGCCAGCAGCCCCGGAGATTGGGGCGCCGCGAACACCGGGGAGCTGTTTTTT
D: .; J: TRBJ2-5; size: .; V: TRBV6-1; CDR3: CASTAAPQETQYF; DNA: TGTGCCAGCACGGCAGCGCCCCAAGAGACCCAGTACTTC
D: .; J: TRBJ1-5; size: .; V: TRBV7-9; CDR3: CASSPGWGPGQPQHF; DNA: TGTGCCAGCAGCCCCGGCTGGGGGCCCGGACAGCCCCAGCATTTT
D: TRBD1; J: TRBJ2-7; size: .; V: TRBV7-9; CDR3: CASSLAHPWGGQGVYEQYF; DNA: TGTGCCAGCAGCTTGGCGCACCCATGGGGGGGACAGGGGGTCTACGAGCAGTACTTC
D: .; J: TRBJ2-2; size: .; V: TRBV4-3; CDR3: CASSQDQDSYTGELFF; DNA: TGCGCCAGCAGCCAAGACCAGGACAGCTACACCGGGGAGCTGTTTTTT
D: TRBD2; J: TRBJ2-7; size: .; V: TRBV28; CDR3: CASSLIGGRDGSYEQYF; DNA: TGTGCCAGCAGTTTAATTGGAGGGAGGGACGGATCCTACGAGCAGTACTTC
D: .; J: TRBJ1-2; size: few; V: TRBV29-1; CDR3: CSVPGREYGYTF; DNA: TGCAGCGTCCCGGGACGGGAGTATGGCTACACCTTC
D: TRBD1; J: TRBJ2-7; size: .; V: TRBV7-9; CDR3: CASSSAVLGQGHEQYF; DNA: TGTGCCAGCAGCTCCGCGGTCCTGGGACAGGGGCACGAGCAGTACTTC
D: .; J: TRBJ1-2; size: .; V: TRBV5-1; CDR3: CASSLSNNYGYTF; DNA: TGTGCCAGCAGCTTGTCCAATAACTATGGCTACACCTTC
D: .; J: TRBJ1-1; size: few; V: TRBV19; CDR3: CASSMAGEDTEAFF; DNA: TGTGCCAGTAGTATGGCGGGGGAGGACACTGAAGCTTTCTTT
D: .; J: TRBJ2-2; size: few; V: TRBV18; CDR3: CASSHSGTGELFF; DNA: TGTGCCAGCTCTCACAGCGGCACCGGGGAGCTGTTTTTT
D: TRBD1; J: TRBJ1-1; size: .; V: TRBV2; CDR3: CASSEGAGGTEAFF; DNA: TGTGCCAGCAGTGAAGGGGCAGGGGGCACTGAAGCTTTCTTT
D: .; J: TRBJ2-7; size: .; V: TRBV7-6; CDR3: CASSLAAGGAGEQYF; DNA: TGTGCCAGCAGCTTAGCGGCGGGCGGGGCAGGCGAGCAGTACTTC
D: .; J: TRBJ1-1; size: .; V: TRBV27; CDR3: CASRQSGFGAFF; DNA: TGTGCCAGCAGACAGTCAGGGTTCGGGGCTTTCTTT
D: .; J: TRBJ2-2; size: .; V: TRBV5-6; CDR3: CASTPRPNTGELFF; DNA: TGTGCCAGCACTCCCAGGCCGAACACCGGGGAGCTGTTTTTT
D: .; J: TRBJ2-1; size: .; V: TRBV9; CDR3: CASSPGGPEQFF; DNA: TGTGCCAGCAGCCCCGGGGGGCCGGAGCAGTTCTTC
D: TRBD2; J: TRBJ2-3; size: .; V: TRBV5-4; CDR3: CASTWGGFRDTQYF; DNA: TGTGCCAGCACCTGGGGGGGTTTTCGGGATACGCAGTATTTT
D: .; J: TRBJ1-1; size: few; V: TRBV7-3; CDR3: CASSLIPGQITEAFF; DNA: TGTGCCAGCAGCTTAATCCCAGGTCAGATCACTGAAGCTTTCTTT
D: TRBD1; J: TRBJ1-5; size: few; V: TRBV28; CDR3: CASTAWGRGINQPQHF; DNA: TGTGCCAGCACCGCCTGGGGCAGGGGGATTAATCAGCCCCAGCATTTT
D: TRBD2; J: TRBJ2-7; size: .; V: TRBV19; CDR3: CASSISLAGGYEQYF; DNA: TGTGCCAGTAGTATCTCACTAGCGGGGGGATACGAGCAGTACTTC
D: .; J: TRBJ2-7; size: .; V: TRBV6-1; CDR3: CASSEDRQGRYEQYF; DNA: TGTGCCAGCAGTGAAGACAGGCAGGGCCGCTACGAGCAGTACTTC
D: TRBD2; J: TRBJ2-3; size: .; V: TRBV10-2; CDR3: CAIRLAGRTDTQYF; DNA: TGCGCCATCCGACTAGCGGGACGCACAGATACGCAGTATTTT
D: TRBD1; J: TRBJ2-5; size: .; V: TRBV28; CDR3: CASSPGTGMETQYF; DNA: TGTGCCAGCAGTCCCGGGACAGGTATGGAGACCCAGTACTTC
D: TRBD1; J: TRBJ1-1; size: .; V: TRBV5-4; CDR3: CASSVTGRNTEAFF; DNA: TGTGCCAGCAGCGTGACAGGGAGGAACACTGAAGCTTTCTTT
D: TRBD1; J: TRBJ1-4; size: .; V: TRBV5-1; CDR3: CASSLAWTGGNEKLFF; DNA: TGCGCCAGCAGCTTGGCTTGGACAGGAGGGAATGAAAAACTGTTTTTT
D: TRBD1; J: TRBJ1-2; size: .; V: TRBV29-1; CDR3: CSAGGGQGITPGGYTF; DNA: TGCAGCGCCGGGGGGGGACAGGGAATAACCCCGGGTGGCTACACCTTC
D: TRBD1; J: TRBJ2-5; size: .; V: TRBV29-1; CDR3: CSVGQGAQETQYF; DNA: TGCAGCGTTGGACAGGGGGCTCAAGAGACCCAGTACTTC